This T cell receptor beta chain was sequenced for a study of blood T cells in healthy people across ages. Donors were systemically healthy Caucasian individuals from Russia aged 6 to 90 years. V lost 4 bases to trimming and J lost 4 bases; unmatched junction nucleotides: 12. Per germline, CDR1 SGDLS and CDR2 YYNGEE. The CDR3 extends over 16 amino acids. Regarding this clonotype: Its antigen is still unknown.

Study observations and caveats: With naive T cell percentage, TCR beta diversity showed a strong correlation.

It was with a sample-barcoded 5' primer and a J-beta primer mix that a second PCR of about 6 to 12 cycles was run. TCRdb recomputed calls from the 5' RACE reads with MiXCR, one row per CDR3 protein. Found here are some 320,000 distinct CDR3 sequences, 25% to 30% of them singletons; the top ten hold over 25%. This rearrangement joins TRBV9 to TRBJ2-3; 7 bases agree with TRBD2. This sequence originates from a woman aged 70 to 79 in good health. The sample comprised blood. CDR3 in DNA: TGTGCCAGCAGCCCCTCCGTTGGGGGGGGTGCAGATACGCAGTATTTT. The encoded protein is CASSPSVGGGADTQYF. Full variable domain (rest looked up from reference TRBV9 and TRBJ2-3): DSGVTQTPKHLITATGQRVTLRCSPRSGDLSVYWYQQSLDQGLQFLIQYYNGEERAKGNILERFSAQQFPDLHSELNLSSLELGDSALYFCASSPSVGGGADTQYFGPGTRLTVL.